The clone carrying this TCR beta chain was seen more than once but under ten times. This CDR3 contains 15 residues. Deletions cut 3 bases from V and 4 bases from J, with 15 bases between. This sample is part of a study of response to subunit inactivated influenza vaccine. TCRdb ran MiXCR on the RT-PCR reads and lists one entry per CDR3 protein. This table has about 570,000 distinct CDR3 sequences, approximately 10% appearing once. Another study also made use of these data, one on T cells expressing NK-cell markers. That work contributes: For TCR beta, cDNA was produced by 5'RACE template switching with UMIs.

J is TRBJ1-1 and V is TRBV12-3 or TRBV12-4; D is possibly TRBD1 (6 bases). Material: PBMCs from blood, obtained on the day of vaccination. The TCR was taken from a man aged 50-59 years who received an inactivated influenza vaccine. CDR3 DNA: TGTGCCAGCAGTTTTCGGGGGGCCAGGTCCACTGAAGCTTTCTTT. Its protein is CASSFRGARSTEAFF.